The 32 T cell receptor beta chains reported below all come from one sample, sequenced in a study of identical twins. In TCRdb, the 5' RACE reads were re-called with MiXCR into one record per CDR3 protein. The sample consists of hundreds of thousands of distinct CDR3 sequences, approximately 8.5% of them appearing once. The same sample was also used in a study of yellow fever vaccine responses in identical twins.

The material sequenced was memory (CD45RO+) T cells sorted from blood. All receptors come from a woman aged 18-30 years in good health.

This clonotype was observed many times. The V call is TRBV20-1, the J call TRBJ1-1; D call uncertain. V lost 0 bases, J lost 8 bases, and 10 bases lay in between. Germline-derived CDR1 and CDR2 are DFQATT and SNEGSKA (reference sequence). The CDR3 totals 12 residues. In DNA form, the CDR3 reads TGCAGTGCTAGAGATGAAGGGTTGGAAGCTTTCTTT. It translates to CSARDEGLEAFF.

This clonotype was detected many times. This sequence joins TRBV12-3 or TRBV12-4 and TRBJ1-1; no definite D call. CDR3 size: 14 residues. Trimming left V 1 base short and J 0 bases short, with 6 bases between. The CDR3 region is CASSLGVVNTEAFF. The CDR3 bases are TGTGCCAGCAGTTTAGGGGTCGTGAACACTGAAGCTTTCTTT.

This clonotype has a count of ten or more. V gene TRBV7-8 combines with J gene TRBJ2-5; the D is unclear. Germline V gene sequence: CDR1 SGHVS, CDR2 FQNEAQ. The CDR3 spans 13 residues. Trimming removed 6 bases from V and 0 bases from J, with 8 bases in between. CDR3 sequence reads: CASRDGYQETQYF. The DNA of the CDR3 is TGTGCCAGCAGGGACGGGTACCAAGAGACCCAGTACTTC. The whole variable domain, remainder taken from reference TRBV7-8 and TRBJ2-5, is GAGVSQSPRYKVAKRGQDVALRCDPISGHVSLFWYQQALGQGPEFLTYFQNEAQLDKSGLPSDRFFAERPEGSVSTLKIQRTQQEDSAVYLCASRDGYQETQYFGPGTRLLVL.

The V call is TRBV25-1, the J call TRBJ2-1, with 8 nucleotides matching TRBD1. This CDR3 contains 17 residues. Germline loops: CDR1 MGHDK, CDR2 SYGVNS. V shed 2 bases and J 3 bases; nucleotides not matched to a gene: 9. The CDR3 protein is CASSEPRQGIVYNEQFF. The DNA of the CDR3 is TGTGCCAGCAGTGAACCCCGACAGGGGATCGTCTACAATGAGCAGTTCTTC. Looking up the rest from reference TRBV25-1 and TRBJ2-1 gives the full variable domain: EADIYQTPRYLVIGTGKKITLECSQTMGHDKMYWYQQDPGMELHLIHYSYGVNSTEKGDLSSESTVSRIRTEHFPLTLESARPSHTSQYLCASSEPRQGIVYNEQFFGPGTRLTVL.

The chain joins TRBV4-1 to TRBJ2-5; 8 nucleotides align to TRBD1. V shed 0 bases, J shed 4 bases, and the junction held 7 bases outside the gene matches. CDR3 length: 16 amino acids. Germline values: CDR1 MGHRA, CDR2 YSYEKL. CDR3 protein: CASSQDWSRGRETQYF. CDR3 DNA: TGCGCCAGCAGCCAAGATTGGAGCAGGGGGCGAGAGACCCAGTACTTC.

Ten or more counts support this clonotype. The V gene is TRBV12-3 or TRBV12-4, the J gene TRBJ1-5; the D gene is possibly TRBD1 (5 bases). The CDR3 is 14 amino acids. Trimming removed 1 base from V and 6 bases from J, with 10 bases in between. The CDR3 spells CASSLVGVGQPQHF. For the CDR3, the DNA is TGTGCCAGCAGTTTAGTAGGGGTCGGTCAGCCCCAGCATTTT.

This clonotype was found many times. The rearrangement uses TRBV19 and TRBJ1-5; 8 nucleotides match TRBD1. The CDR3 runs to 14 residues. Germline lookup yields CDR1 LNHDA and CDR2 SQIVND (reference sequence). With V trimmed by 6 bases and J by 3 bases, 4 bases remained unmatched. The CDR3 bases are TGTGCCAGTAGCGCGGGACAGGCCAATCAGCCCCAGCATTTT. It specifies CASSAGQANQPQHF.

The rearrangement joins TRBV5-1 to TRBJ2-1; D possibly matches TRBD1 or TRBD2 (5 bases each). Germline lookup yields CDR1 SGHRS and CDR2 YFSETQ. The CDR3 covers 16 residues. Trimming pared 4 bases from V and 0 bases from J, leaving 14 bases between. CDR3 sequence (DNA): TGCGCCAGCAGCCCGGAGAGGGGAGCCTCCTACAATGAGCAGTTCTTC. It specifies CASSPERGASYNEQFF.

The CDR3 nucleotides are TGTGCCATCAGTGATTCGGCCAGGGAGAACACTGAAGCTTTCTTT. This sequence encodes CAISDSARENTEAFF. The chain has TRBV10-3 and TRBJ1-1; D is perhaps TRBD1 (5 bases). CDR1 and CDR2 (germline): ENHRY, SYGVKD. CDR3 length: 15 residues. Trimming removed 3 bases at V and 1 base at J, with 12 bases between.

With regard to this clonotype: A junction boundary mismatches the germline segment, possibly from a read error. The V and J genes are TRBV6-5 and TRBJ1-1; TRBD1 matches at 9 bases. CDR1 is MNHEY, CDR2 SVGAGI, per germline. The CDR3 totals 12 residues. The CDR3 sequence is CASSSTGTGPLF. Written as DNA, the CDR3 is TGTGCCAGCAGTTCCACCGGGACAGGGCCTCTCTTT.

The table lists this clonotype with many counts. The rearrangement uses TRBV6-1 and TRBJ1-5; no reliable D call. Trimming cost V 3 bases and J 5 bases, with 20 bases left between them. Germline CDR1 and CDR2: MNHNS and SASEGT. This CDR3 is built from 17 residues. The CDR3 DNA follows: TGTGCCAGCAGTGAGGCCCGCCATTTTGCGAAGGATCAGCCCCAGCATTTT. Translating gives CASSEARHFAKDQPQHF.

Many counts were recorded for this clonotype. The gene calls are TRBV6-6 and TRBJ1-1; D remains unclear. V was clipped by 2 bases and J by 4 bases, with 8 bases between them. Germline CDR1 MNHNY, CDR2 SVGAGI (reference sequence). The CDR3 sequence is 13 residues long. The CDR3 spells CASSYQVGTEAFF. CDR3 DNA sequence: TGTGCCAGCAGTTACCAGGTTGGCACTGAAGCTTTCTTT.

The sample holds a few counts of this clonotype. J is TRBJ2-7 and V is TRBV3-1; D is unresolved. CDR3 length: 14 amino acids. Trimming shortened V by 3 bases and J by 6 bases, and 15 bases separated the two germline ends. CDR1 and CDR2 (germline): LGHDT, YNNKEL (reference sequence). CDR3 protein: CASSHQNFRVEQYF. Written as DNA, the CDR3 is TGTGCCAGCAGCCACCAGAATTTCCGGGTCGAGCAGTACTTC.

The rearrangement joins TRBV6-2 or TRBV6-3 to TRBJ2-7; a weak D match, TRBD2 (8 bases). Germline CDR1 MNHEY, CDR2 SVGEGT. V dropped 2 bases and J dropped 7 bases, with 18 bases sitting between them. The CDR3 spans 15 residues. CDR3 sequence: CASSYHVGRGREQYF. The CDR3 coding sequence is TGTGCCAGCAGTTACCACGTCGGGAGGGGGCGTGAGCAGTACTTC.

There are many counts of this clonotype. This chain uses TRBV6-1 with TRBJ1-2, with D unresolved. Trimming took off 7 bases at V and 7 bases at J, with 19 bases between the two ends. Per the germline V gene, CDR1 is MNHNS and CDR2 is SASEGT. The CDR3 covers 14 residues. CDR3 bases: TGTGCCAGCACCTCCATTAATCGGGCTAGTGGCTACACCTTC. Its translation: CASTSINRASGYTF.

This clonotype was seen only a few times. CDR3 DNA sequence: TGTGCCAGCAGCTTGCGTACAGGGCCTTACGAGCAGTACGTC. It codes for CASSLRTGPYEQYV. V and J are TRBV5-5 and TRBJ2-7; D is perhaps TRBD1 (6 bases). There are 14 residues in the CDR3. V lost 1 base and J 4 bases, leaving 12 bases between the germline ends. Per germline, CDR1 SGHKS and CDR2 YYEKEE (reference sequence).

This sequence joins TRBV2 and TRBJ2-3, with D possibly matching TRBD2 (5 bases). Germline assignment: CDR1 SNHLY and CDR2 FYNNEI. This CDR3 is built from 12 residues. Between the trimmed V and J ends, which lost 8 bases and 0 bases, there was a span of 6 bases. The CDR3 reads CASRTSTDTQYF. The CDR3, as DNA: TGTGCCAGCCGGACTAGCACAGATACGCAGTATTTT. The full variable domain, with the rest looked up from reference TRBV2 and TRBJ2-3, is EPEVTQTPSHQVTQMGQEVILRCVPISNHLYFYWYRQILGQKVEFLVSFYNNEISEKSEIFDDQFSVERPDGSNFTLKIRSTKLEDSAMYFCASRTSTDTQYFGPGTRLTVL.

This clonotype was counted ten times or more. The rearrangement links TRBV12-3 or TRBV12-4 to TRBJ2-1; 7 bases map to TRBD2. CDR3 length: 17 amino acids. With V trimmed by 5 bases and J by 6 bases, 16 bases remained unmatched. CDR3 DNA sequence: TGTGCCAGCAGTCCCGACTTTGCGGGAGCCACCTCCAATGAGCAGTTCTTC. Encoded protein: CASSPDFAGATSNEQFF.

This clonotype was seen a handful of times. The chain recombines TRBV6-5 with TRBJ2-3, with D perhaps TRBD1 or TRBD2 (5 bases each). The CDR3 loop spans 18 amino acids. Germline loops: CDR1 MNHEY, CDR2 SVGAGI. Trimming removed 5 bases at V and 4 bases at J, with 25 bases between. The CDR3 here is CASSHPQILGRGADTQYF. CDR3 DNA sequence: TGTGCCAGCAGTCACCCCCAAATACTAGGAAGAGGGGCAGATACGCAGTATTTT.

In its sample, this clonotype was seen many times. J is TRBJ2-1 and V is TRBV6-1, with 11 bases matching TRBD2. The V and J ends lost 6 bases and 7 bases, in that order; junction bases with no gene match: 11. This CDR3 has 16 amino acids. CDR1 and CDR2 from the germline V gene are MNHNS and SASEGT. The CDR3 sequence is CASSSPSGGKRNEQFF. In nucleotides, the CDR3 is TGTGCCAGCAGCAGCCCTAGCGGGGGGAAGAGGAATGAGCAGTTCTTC.

This clonotype was counted a few times. J is TRBJ2-7 and V is TRBV28; no reliable D call. Trimming pared 6 bases from V and 0 bases from J, leaving 12 bases between. Germline V gene sequence: CDR1 MDHEN, CDR2 SYDVKM. The CDR3 spans 14 residues. CDR3 loop: CASSGPNRSYEQYF. CDR3 DNA: TGTGCCAGCAGCGGACCCAACCGCTCCTACGAGCAGTACTTC. Full variable domain (rest looked up from reference TRBV28 and TRBJ2-7): DVKVTQSSRYLVKRTGEKVFLECVQDMDHENMFWYRQDPGLGLRLIYFSYDVKMKEKGDIPEGYSVSREKKERFSLILESASTNQTSMYLCASSGPNRSYEQYFGPGTRLTVT.

The genes are TRBV14 and TRBJ1-4, with D maybe TRBD1 (6 bases). The CDR3 has 14 residues. Germline V CDR1 and CDR2: SGHDN, FVKESK. Deletions cut 4 bases from V and 6 bases from J, with 12 bases between. DNA of the CDR3: TGTGCCAGCAGCCCCGGGGGCTCATATGAAAAACTGTTTTTT. Protein product: CASSPGGSYEKLFF. Complete variable domain (other parts from reference TRBV14 and TRBJ1-4): EAGVTQFPSHSVIEKGQTVTLRCDPISGHDNLYWYRRVMGKEIKFLLHFVKESKQDESGMPNNRFLAERTGGTYSTLKVQPAELEDSGVYFCASSPGGSYEKLFFGSGTQLSVL.

The J gene is TRBJ1-3, the V gene TRBV7-9, with D unresolved. The CDR3 extends over 17 amino acids. Germline V gene sequence: CDR1 SEHNR, CDR2 FQNEAQ (reference sequence). V was trimmed by 0 bases and J by 0 bases, leaving 12 bases between them. The CDR3 sequence is CASSLADYAHSGNTIYF. The CDR3 DNA reads TGTGCCAGCAGCTTAGCGGATTATGCACACTCTGGAAACACCATATATTTT.

V and J are TRBV15 and TRBJ2-1; the D call may be TRBD1 or TRBD2 (5 bases each). The CDR3 spans 16 residues. CDR1 and CDR2 from the germline V gene are LNHNV and YYDKDF (reference sequence). The V end lost 6 bases, the J end lost 6 bases, and 21 bases lay between the germline ends. In DNA, the CDR3 is TGTGCCACCAGACCCGCCGGGACCAGCTCGGTCAATGAGCAGTTCTTC. Residues: CATRPAGTSSVNEQFF. Full variable domain (missing parts from reference TRBV15 and TRBJ2-1): DAMVIQNPRYQVTQFGKPVTLSCSQTLNHNVMYWYQQKSSQAPKLLFHYYDKDFNNEADTPDNFQSRRPNTSFCFLDIRSPGLGDTAMYLCATRPAGTSSVNEQFFGPGTRLTVL.

The sample holds many counts of this clonotype. The V call is TRBV27, the J call TRBJ2-2, with D possibly TRBD2 on 5 matching bases. Trimming left V 5 bases short and J 9 bases short, with 19 bases between. This CDR3 has 15 residues. Germline V gives CDR1 MNHEY, CDR2 SMNVEV (reference sequence). CDR3 protein: CASSRGSYSGRELFF. The CDR3 nucleotides read TGTGCCAGCAGTAGAGGGAGTTATTCCGGTCGGGAGCTGTTTTTT.

The sample holds many counts of this clonotype. As DNA, the CDR3 is TGCGCCAGCAGCTTGGTGGTCGGGTCCTATAATTCACCCCTCCACTTT. Amino acids: CASSLVVGSYNSPLHF. This chain connects TRBV5-1 to TRBJ1-6, with D hard to call. The CDR3 extends over 16 amino acids. CDR1 and CDR2 from the germline V gene are SGHRS and YFSETQ. V was cut by 0 bases and J by 1 base, with 8 bases left in between.

This clonotype came up a few times. J is TRBJ1-2 and V is TRBV6-1; a possible D gene is TRBD1 (5 bases). The CDR3 sequence is 15 residues long. V was trimmed by 7 bases and J by 3 bases, leaving 18 bases between them. CDR1 and CDR2 from the germline V gene are MNHNS and SASEGT. The CDR3 nucleotides are TGTGCCAGCACCTCCGATGCGGGACTGGACTATGGCTACACCTTC. This encodes CASTSDAGLDYGYTF.

This clonotype was picked up many times. This rearrangement joins TRBV12-3 or TRBV12-4 to TRBJ2-7, with TRBD2 matching over 8 bases. The CDR3 loop spans 14 amino acids. The J segment lost 2 bases and the V segment lost 5 bases, leaving 5 bases of the junction unmatched. The DNA of the CDR3 is TGTGCCAGCAGTCCCCGACTAGCGCCCTACGAGCAGTACTTC. Protein product: CASSPRLAPYEQYF.

CDR3 amino acids: CASSASGTSGYNEQFF. DNA for the CDR3: TGTGCCAGCAGCGCCTCGGGCACTAGCGGATACAATGAGCAGTTCTTC. This sequence joins TRBV7-6 and TRBJ2-1, with 8 bases that match TRBD2. Trimming took 5 bases from V and 4 from J; bases not matched to a gene: 10. This CDR3 has 16 amino acids. Germline CDR1 and CDR2: SGHVS and FNYEAQ.

This clonotype showed up many times. The chain has TRBV3-1 and TRBJ2-7; no firm D call. The CDR3 is 12 residues long. The germline CDR1 and CDR2 sequences are LGHDT and YNNKEL (reference sequence). V lost 3 bases and J lost 0, with 3 bases in between. The CDR3 loop is CASSQSSYEQYF. For the CDR3, the DNA is TGTGCCAGCAGCCAGAGCTCCTACGAGCAGTACTTC.

This clonotype was counted a few times. The chain couples TRBV18 to TRBJ2-3, with 8 nucleotides matching TRBD1. The CDR3 spans 16 residues. V shed 3 bases, J shed 1 base, and the junction held 6 bases outside the gene matches. Germline lookup yields CDR1 KGHSH and CDR2 LQKENI. For the CDR3, the DNA is TGTGCCAGCTCACCTCAGGGGGCCTCTCGCACAGATACGCAGTATTTT. Its protein is CASSPQGASRTDTQYF.

This clonotype was observed a few times. V usage is TRBV5-1 and J usage is TRBJ2-1; 7 bases align to TRBD2. In germline, CDR1 is SGHRS, CDR2 YFSETQ. This CDR3 contains 14 residues. The trim removed 2 bases at V and 7 bases at J, leaving 6 bases unmatched. In DNA form, the CDR3 reads TGCGCCAGCAGCTTCGAGGGAGGGCGAAATGAGCAGTTCTTC. It yields the protein CASSFEGGRNEQFF.